The 16 T cell receptor beta chains in this list originate from one sample, sequenced in a study of OX40 agonist ivuxolimab in advanced cancers. Receptors were amplified or captured by the immunoSEQ multiplex PCR assay. Held by TCRdb, this immuneACCESS table contains in-frame sequences only and omits some clones. Under half of the omission traces to an unresolved V gene where checked; the cause of the rest is unknown. The sample table records tens of thousands of clones; 88% of these occur just once. The ten largest clonotypes hold approximately 1.6% of the sample. The source was CD4+ or CD8+ T cells sorted from blood, collected in a trial of the OX40 agonist ivuxolimab. The source is an adult with an advanced solid tumor such as melanoma, head and neck, liver or kidney cancer.

The rearrangement joins TRBV30 to TRBJ2-7; D assignment may be TRBD1 or TRBD2 (5 bases each). The CDR3 totals 13 residues. The V end lost 1 base, the J end lost 2 bases, and 9 bases lay between the germline ends. Per germline, CDR1 GTSNPN and CDR2 SVGIG (reference sequence). The CDR3, as DNA: TGTGCCTGGAGTGGGGGGTGGGCCTACGAGCAGTACTTC. Encoded protein: CAWSGGWAYEQYF.

The chain couples TRBV19 to TRBJ1-1; weak D call: TRBD1 (6 bases). The V gene lost 9 bases and the J gene lost 3 bases, with 17 bases spanning the gap. Germline lookup yields CDR1 LNHDA and CDR2 SQIVND (reference sequence). The CDR3 is 14 amino acids. The CDR3, as DNA: TGTGCCAGCCGCCCGGGGGACACAGACACTGAAGCTTTCTTT. It yields the protein CASRPGDTDTEAFF.

V and J are TRBV18 and TRBJ2-1, with TRBD1 matching 7 bases. The CDR3 is made up of 12 amino acids. Germline CDR1 is KGHSH and CDR2 is LQKENI. With 5 bases clipped from V and 13 bases from J, the junction kept 8 bases outside the gene matches. The CDR3 region is CASSSPGQIQFF. As DNA, the CDR3 is TGTGCCAGCTCATCCCCGGGACAGATACAGTTCTTC. Together with reference TRBV18 and TRBJ2-1, the CDR3 gives the full variable domain: NAGVMQNPRHLVRRRGQEARLRCSPMKGHSHVYWYRQLPEEGLKFMVYLQKENIIDESGMPKERFSAEFPKEGPSILRIQQVVRGDSAAYFCASSSPGQIQFFGPGTRLTVL.

The chain employs TRBV27 and TRBJ1-5; no clear D gene. Germline CDR1 and CDR2: MNHEY and SMNVEV (reference sequence). V was clipped by 2 bases and J by 2 bases, with 4 bases between them. The CDR3 loop spans 13 amino acids. The CDR3 loop reads CASSLQGNQPQHF. The DNA of the CDR3 is TGTGCCAGCAGTTTACAGGGCAATCAGCCCCAGCATTTT.

J is TRBJ2-3 and V is TRBV7-6, with 8 nucleotides matching TRBD1. The CDR3 spans 15 residues. The germline V gene has CDR1 SGHVS and CDR2 FNYEAQ. Trimming at V came to 4 bases and at J to 1 base, leaving 4 bases not matched to a gene. For the CDR3, the DNA is TGTGCCAGCAGCTCAGGACAGGGTGGCACAGATACGCAGTATTTT. Translated: CASSSGQGGTDTQYF.

As DNA, the CDR3 is TGTGCCAGCAGTTCCCCCCCACAAGAGACCCAGTACTTC. Translation: CASSSPPQETQYF. The chain joins TRBV6-6 to TRBJ2-5; D gene unclear. Germline lookup yields CDR1 MNHNY and CDR2 SVGAGI (reference sequence). V lost 4 bases to trimming and J lost 2 bases, with 8 bases between them. The CDR3 is made up of 13 amino acids.

The chain links TRBV5-4 to TRBJ2-3, with D perhaps matching TRBD2 (8 bases). Germline CDR1 and CDR2: SGHNT and YYREEE (reference sequence). This CDR3 is 16 amino acids long. The ends were cut back, 4 bases at V and 5 bases at J, with 20 bases in the middle. The CDR3 region has the DNA TGTGCCAGCAGCCCCCAGGGGGGACTAGGGCAAGATACGCAGTATTTT. It specifies CASSPQGGLGQDTQYF. Full variable domain (missing parts from reference TRBV5-4 and TRBJ2-3): ETGVTQSPTHLIKTRGQQVTLRCSSQSGHNTVSWYQQALGQGPQFIFQYYREEENGRGNFPPRFSGLQFPNYSSELNVNALELDDSALYLCASSPQGGLGQDTQYFGPGTRLTVL.

This clone has only a few counts. This chain uses TRBV5-6 with TRBJ1-3; D uncertain. The CDR3 has 15 amino acids. CDR1 SGHDT and CDR2 YYEEEE come from the germline V gene. Trimming pared 2 bases from V and 0 bases from J, leaving 9 bases between. The CDR3: CASSFTPLSGNTIYF. DNA of the CDR3: TGTGCCAGCAGCTTTACCCCCCTCTCTGGAAACACCATATATTTT.

The chain employs TRBV27 and TRBJ1-5, with TRBD1 matching 9 bases. The CDR3 spans 16 residues. V dropped 5 bases and J dropped 6; count of bases not matched to a gene: 11. Germline V CDR1 and CDR2: MNHEY, SMNVEV (reference sequence). CDR3 sequence: CASSTYTGGDGQPQHF. For the CDR3, the DNA is TGTGCCAGCAGTACCTATACAGGGGGCGACGGTCAGCCCCAGCATTTT.

The J gene is TRBJ2-2, the V gene TRBV14, with TRBD1 matching over 7 bases. The CDR3 runs to 14 residues. J was trimmed by 3 bases and V by 4 bases; bases with no gene match: 2. Germline V lookup: CDR1 SGHDN, CDR2 FVKESK. The CDR3 region is CASSRQGDTGELFF. DNA of the CDR3: TGTGCCAGCAGCCGACAGGGTGACACCGGGGAGCTGTTTTTT. The variable domain in full, with the rest retrieved from reference TRBV14 and TRBJ2-2, is EAGVTQFPSHSVIEKGQTVTLRCDPISGHDNLYWYRRVMGKEIKFLLHFVKESKQDESGMPNNRFLAERTGGTYSTLKVQPAELEDSGVYFCASSRQGDTGELFFGEGSRLTVL.

This chain connects TRBV28 to TRBJ2-3; D is unresolved. The CDR3 runs to 11 residues. From germline, CDR1 is MDHEN and CDR2 SYDVKM. With 3 bases removed from V and 5 bases from J, the gap between germline ends came to 3 bases. CDR3 loop: CASSFRDTQYF. CDR3 DNA: TGTGCCAGCAGTTTTAGAGATACGCAGTATTTT.

The chain combines TRBV5-5 with TRBJ2-7; tentatively, D is TRBD1 (6 bases). The CDR3 has 14 amino acids. Germline V CDR1 and CDR2: SGHKS, YYEKEE (reference sequence). V was trimmed by 4 bases and J by 1 base, leaving 12 bases between them. The CDR3 is CASSLGQQSYEQYF. CDR3 coding DNA: TGTGCCAGCAGCCTAGGACAGCAGTCCTACGAGCAGTACTTC.

This chain links TRBV5-1 with TRBJ1-2; a possible D gene is TRBD1 (5 bases). The CDR3 has 15 amino acids. V lost 7 bases, J lost 5 bases, and 21 bases lay in between. Germline assignment: CDR1 SGHRS and CDR2 YFSETQ. CDR3 loop: CASRLEQGNRYGYTF. The CDR3 DNA reads TGCGCCAGCCGACTCGAGCAGGGTAATAGGTATGGCTACACCTTC.

The chain is built from TRBV9 and TRBJ2-7; 8 nucleotides match TRBD1. Per the germline V gene, CDR1 is SGDLS and CDR2 is YYNGEE. The V and J ends lost 0 bases and 5 bases, in that order; junction bases with no gene match: 7. The CDR3 spans 15 residues. CDR3 amino acids: CASSVGVTGAHEQYF. The CDR3 DNA reads as TGTGCCAGCAGCGTAGGGGTGACAGGGGCCCACGAGCAGTACTTC.

This rearrangement joins TRBV28 to TRBJ1-1; possible D gene TRBD1, 5 bases. Looked up from germline, CDR1 is MDHEN and CDR2 is SYDVKM. Trimming took 2 bases from V and 5 from J, leaving 15 bases between them. The CDR3 is 15 residues long. DNA for the CDR3: TGTGCCAGCAGTTTACCCACGCGGGGCGGTACTGAAGCTTTCTTT. It codes for CASSLPTRGGTEAFF.

In its sample, this clone was seen once. The genes are TRBV6-6 and TRBJ1-1, with a possible D match to TRBD1 (5 bases). Trimming stripped 6 bases from V and 8 bases from J, with 10 bases between. The CDR3 has 11 amino acids. The germline CDR1 and CDR2 sequences are MNHNY and SVGAGI (reference sequence). The CDR3 region has the DNA TGTGCCAGCAGCACAGGTTTGGAAGCTTTCTTT. This gives the protein CASSTGLEAFF.